These T cell receptor beta chains were read from a single sample in a study of T cells in Graves' hyperthyroidism and ophthalmopathy. TCRdb fed the multiplex PCR reads into MiXCR, producing one record per CDR3 protein. This sample has 650,000 to 700,000 distinct CDR3 sequences, with roughly 17% found just once. Sequenced sample: blood. These receptors were collected from a man aged 50 to 59 with Graves' hyperthyroidism. The CDR3 runs from the conserved cysteine through the conserved F or W. The D gene is left open where the match is weak. Part of the rows lack a size; the others show once, few, many or a class for expanded clones.

TRBJ1-5 TRBV12-5 many . CASGSSNQPQHF TGTGCTAGTGGTTCTTCTAATCAGCCCCAGCATTTT
TRBJ2-7 TRBV28 many . CASGRVLPYYEQYF TGTGCCAGCGGAAGAGTTTTGCCCTACTACGAGCAGTACTTC
TRBJ2-1 TRBV29-1 . TRBD1 CSVRTGGYNEQFF TGCAGCGTGCGGACAGGGGGTTACAATGAGCAGTTCTTC
TRBJ2-7 TRBV28 . TRBD2 CASSETSGDYGQYF TGTGCCAGCAGTGAGACTAGCGGAGATTACGGGCAGTACTTC
TRBJ1-1 TRBV2 once . CASSITAPNTEAFF TGTGCCAGCAGTATAACAGCACCGAACACTGAAGCTTTCTTT
TRBJ2-1 TRBV7-8 many . CASSLGLGPRGNEQFF TGTGCCAGCAGCTTAGGGTTAGGGCCCCGCGGGAATGAGCAGTTCTTC
TRBJ2-1 TRBV19 . TRBD2 CASSISSGINNEQFF TGTGCCAGTAGTATCTCCAGCGGGATTAACAATGAGCAGTTCTTC
TRBJ2-1 TRBV28 many . CASSLRSLDEQFF TGTGCCAGCAGTTTACGGAGTTTGGATGAGCAGTTCTTC
TRBJ2-7 TRBV10-3 . . CAIQHTGKSEQYF TGTGCCATCCAACATACAGGGAAGTCCGAGCAGTACTTC
TRBJ2-7 TRBV20-1 . TRBD2 CSARRTSGSQEQYF TGCAGTGCTAGAAGGACTAGCGGGAGTCAAGAGCAGTACTTC
TRBJ2-7 TRBV10-3 many TRBD2 CAISGGGTSGGQYF TGTGCCATCAGTGGGGGAGGGACTAGCGGCGGGCAGTACTTC
TRBJ1-4 TRBV5-1 . . CASNRSRATNEKLFF TGCGCCAGCAACAGGTCTCGAGCAACTAATGAAAAACTGTTTTTT
TRBJ2-1 TRBV7-9 few TRBD2 CASSLGTSWGGEQFF TGTGCCAGCAGCTTAGGAACTAGCTGGGGGGGTGAGCAGTTCTTC
TRBJ2-1 TRBV25-1 few TRBD2 CASSESPYSREFEQFF TGTGCCAGCAGCGAATCCCCCTACTCGCGGGAGTTTGAGCAGTTCTTC
TRBJ2-1 TRBV2 once . CASSPGRTVNEQFF TGTGCCAGCAGTCCGGGACGGACCGTCAATGAGCAGTTCTTC
TRBJ2-7 TRBV5-1 . . CASSLTLGSFEQYF TGCGCCAGCAGCTTAACCCTAGGGTCTTTCGAGCAGTACTTC
TRBJ2-7 TRBV27 few . CASSLAGLHEQYF TGTGCCAGCAGTTTAGCAGGGTTACACGAGCAGTACTTC
TRBJ2-1 TRBV20-1 . TRBD2 CSAIPGLAGGYNEQFF TGCAGTGCAATTCCGGGACTAGCAGGGGGTTACAATGAGCAGTTCTTC
TRBJ1-4 TRBV7-9 many . CASSLAHGNEKLFF TGTGCCAGCAGCTTAGCGCACGGTAACGAAAAACTGTTTTTT
TRBJ1-2 TRBV9 few TRBD1 CASSADQGAGYGYTF TGTGCCAGCAGCGCGGACCAGGGGGCCGGGTATGGCTACACCTTC
TRBJ1-5 TRBV28 many TRBD1 CASSNEPGQSYSNQPQHF TGTGCCAGCAGCAACGAACCGGGACAGAGTTATAGCAATCAGCCCCAGCATTTT
TRBJ2-7 TRBV6-5 . . CASSRDLSRNEQYF TGTGCCAGCAGCCGAGATCTTAGCCGCAACGAGCAGTACTTC
TRBJ2-1 TRBV15 . . CATSRDRVVKSYNEQFF TGTGCCACCAGCAGAGATAGGGTAGTTAAATCCTACAATGAGCAGTTCTTC
TRBJ1-5 TRBV7-2 . . CASSLEGTYSNQPQHF TGTGCCAGCAGCTTAGAAGGGACTTATAGCAATCAGCCCCAGCATTTT